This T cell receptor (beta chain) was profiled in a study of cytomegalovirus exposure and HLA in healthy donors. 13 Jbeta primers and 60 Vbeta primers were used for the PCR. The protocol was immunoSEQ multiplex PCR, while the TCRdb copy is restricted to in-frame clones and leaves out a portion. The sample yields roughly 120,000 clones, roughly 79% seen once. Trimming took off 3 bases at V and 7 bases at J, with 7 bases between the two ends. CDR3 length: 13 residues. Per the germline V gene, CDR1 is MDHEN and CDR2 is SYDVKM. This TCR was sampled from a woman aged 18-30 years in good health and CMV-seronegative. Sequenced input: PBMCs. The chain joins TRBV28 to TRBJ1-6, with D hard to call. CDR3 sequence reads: CASSLPGNSPLHF. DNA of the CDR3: TGTGCCAGCAGTTTGCCGGGGAATTCACCCCTCCACTTT.